This T cell receptor beta chain was captured by sequencing in a study of T cell changes during pregnancy in multiple sclerosis (dated by TCRdb to the late 2010s). With regard to the full study: Changes in the T cell repertoire over the course of pregnancy were examined in this study in women with multiple sclerosis.

About this clone: Its antigen specificity is not known. The sample holds no much larger clone one base away, and base qualities are not on file.

The library was built by means of the immunoSEQ multiplex PCR assay. Not all clones reach the TCRdb copy of this immuneACCESS table, which keeps in-frame sequences only. Checked studies attribute under half of the gap to unresolved V genes and leave the rest unexplained. Recorded for this sample are 50,000 to 75,000 clones; over 85% of them occurred a single time. The ten largest clones represent more than 2% of the sample. The germline V gene yields MNHNS for CDR1 and SASEGT for CDR2. The CDR3, cysteine through phenylalanine, is 14 amino acids long. CDR3 DNA is the only sequence kept; it has 42 bases, read in frame from the first base. Unmatched junction bases come to 6, with V trimmed by 3 bases and J by 7 bases.

The sequence was collected from a female donor with multiple sclerosis, enrolled in a pregnancy study. The chain was built from TRBV6-1 and TRBJ2-7, and 10 junction bases match TRBD1. Sample: CD8+ T cells from peripheral blood mononuclear cells, taken in the third trimester of pregnancy. The DNA is as follows: TGTGCCAGCAGTGATCGGGACAGGGGATGGGAGCAGTACTTC. The resulting protein is CASSDRDRGWEQYF.